The clone carrying this TCR beta chain was counted between two and nine times. The germline gives CDR1 SGHAT, CDR2 FQDESV (reference sequence). Germline trimming cut 3 bases from V and 4 bases from J; bases unmatched to any gene: 5. There are 15 residues in the CDR3. This specimen belongs to a study of PD-1 blockade in mismatch repair-deficient tumors. Clones were sequenced by immunoSEQ multiplex PCR, and TCRdb holds only the in-frame ones, with some missing. The sample lists about 16,000 clones, 84% occurring once. Here the sequenced sample was PBMCs, taken before pembrolizumab treatment. The TCR originated in an adult with mismatch repair-deficient cancer. The gene calls are TRBV11-1 and TRBJ1-4; TRBD1 agrees at 7 bases. In nucleotides, the CDR3 is TGTGCCAGCAGCTTGACGGGACAGAGTAATGAAAAACTGTTTTTT. It encodes CASSLTGQSNEKLFF.